Here is one T cell receptor beta chain with its context. Its antigen is still unknown. Produced via immunoSEQ multiplex PCR; TCRdb's table is partial and in-frame only. This sample has about 340,000 clones, with 73% found just once. The CDR3 is 14 amino acids. V was clipped by 6 bases and J by 5 bases, with 16 bases between them. Germline lookup yields CDR1 MNHEY and CDR2 SVGAGI. The data stem from a study of shared clonotypes between healthy human individuals. Study as a whole: CD4 naive and memory got three plates each, CD8 naive two, CD8 memory one.

Findings of the study overall: The naive CD4 repertoires of several donors were compared, and roughly 5% of clonotypes were shared.

Naive CD45RA+ and memory CD45RA-negative subsets were split from CD4+ cells. The chain is built from TRBV6-5 and TRBJ1-2, with TRBD1 as a possible D gene (5 bases). What was sequenced was memory CD4+ T cells sorted from blood. The subset is: CD45RA-negative fraction. The clonotype originates from a man between 25 and 39 years old in good health. The CDR3 DNA reads TGTGCCAGCAGATACGTTGGGGGTTCATATGGCTACACCTTC. Residues: CASRYVGGSYGYTF.